The TCR beta chain under discussion was sequenced for a study of blood T cell repertoires in COVID-19. This clone was counted a single time. Self-reported history from a screening survey and questionnaire set each donor's cohort. Produced via immunoSEQ multiplex PCR; TCRdb's table is partial and in-frame only. This table holds about 200,000 clones, 65% to 85% found once. Germline assignment: CDR1 SGHAT and CDR2 FQDESV (reference sequence). The J segment lost 8 bases and the V segment lost 5 bases, leaving 4 bases of the junction unmatched. CDR3 length equals 14 residues. Input material: PBMCs or T cells enriched from blood (not recorded which). The chain links TRBV11-1 to TRBJ1-4, with 11 positions matching TRBD1. This receptor was identified in a man in his forties who had recovered from COVID-19. CDR3 sequence: CASSRRDRGEKLFF. In DNA form, the CDR3 reads TGTGCCAGCAGCCGCCGGGACAGGGGGGAAAAACTGTTTTTT.